Shown below are 28 T cell receptor beta chains from a single sample sequenced in a study of T-cell memory formation after mild COVID-19. TCRdb re-analysed the 5' RACE reads in MiXCR, keeping a single row per CDR3 protein. This table has 400,000 or so distinct CDR3 sequences, under 25% appearing once. The sample taken for sequencing was PBMCs or a T cell subset sorted from them (not recorded which). The receptors here all came from an adult woman who had mild COVID-19 (a few samples of this study predate the infection). Cell type and time point are not known.

This sequence joins TRBV25-1 and TRBJ2-3; perhaps TRBD1 as D (6 bases). The V gene lost 4 bases and the J gene lost 4 bases, with 15 bases spanning the gap. This CDR3 has 15 residues. CDR1 MGHDK and CDR2 SYGVNS come from the germline V gene. The CDR3 loop is CASSAPGHQADTQYF. For the CDR3, the DNA is TGTGCCAGCAGTGCTCCGGGACACCAGGCAGATACGCAGTATTTT.

This sequence joins TRBV7-9 and TRBJ2-4; D may match TRBD1 or TRBD2 (6 bases each). Germline CDR1 SEHNR, CDR2 FQNEAQ (reference sequence). The CDR3 is made up of 17 amino acids. Trimming took off 5 bases at V and 1 base at J, with 18 bases between the two ends. The CDR3 protein is CASSLVQGGGAKNIQYF. CDR3 coding DNA: TGTGCCAGCAGCCTGGTACAGGGTGGAGGGGCCAAAAACATTCAGTACTTC.

This clonotype was counted only a few times. The chain couples TRBV3-1 to TRBJ1-2, with a weak D call TRBD1 (6 bases). V was pared by 4 bases and J by 7 bases, with 16 bases between. Looked up from germline, CDR1 is LGHDT and CDR2 is YNNKEL (reference sequence). This CDR3 spans 14 amino acids. The CDR3 sequence is CASSPSTGSIGYTF. The CDR3 nucleotides are TGTGCCAGCAGCCCGTCGACAGGTTCTATTGGCTACACCTTC.

The chain has TRBV2 and TRBJ2-3, with 10 bases aligning to TRBD1. V shed 6 bases and J 3 bases; nucleotides not matched to a gene: 9. Germline V CDR1 and CDR2: SNHLY, FYNNEI. The CDR3 has 16 amino acids. The CDR3 bases are TGTGCCAGCAGCCCTGTTTCGGGACAGGGGACAGATACGCAGTATTTT. It specifies CASSPVSGQGTDTQYF.

This sequence joins TRBV12-3 or TRBV12-4 and TRBJ1-1; the D gene is possibly TRBD1 (5 bases). The CDR3 is 11 residues long. Trimming took off 6 bases at V and 10 bases at J, with 12 bases between the two ends. CDR3 nucleotides: TGTGCCAGCAGCCCCGGGGGGGGAGCTTTCTTT. Translation: CASSPGGGAFF.

This clonotype appeared a few times. The genes are TRBV6-5 and TRBJ1-2, with D possibly matching TRBD1 (5 bases). Germline V gene sequence: CDR1 MNHEY, CDR2 SVGAGI. The CDR3 consists of 14 residues. Trimming removed 9 bases at V and 8 bases at J, with 22 bases between. CDR3 amino acids: CASNQGPRAGGYTF. CDR3 bases: TGTGCCAGTAACCAGGGACCCCGGGCAGGAGGCTACACCTTC.

The count of this clonotype is one. The rearrangement joins TRBV12-3 or TRBV12-4 to TRBJ2-3; D gene ambiguous. V lost 3 bases to trimming and J lost 0 bases, with 16 bases between them. The CDR3 runs to 17 residues. For the CDR3, the DNA is TGTGCCAGCAGTTTTGAAGTCTTGGCGTCCAGCACAGATACGCAGTATTTT. Its translation: CASSFEVLASSTDTQYF.

The chain combines TRBV29-1 with TRBJ1-2; maybe TRBD1 (5 bases). Trimming removed 6 bases at V and 8 bases at J, with 16 bases between. The germline V gene has CDR1 SQVTM and CDR2 ANQGSEA. CDR3 length: 12 residues. The CDR3 loop reads CSVEAGWGGYTF. CDR3 bases: TGCAGCGTCGAGGCAGGTTGGGGCGGCTACACCTTC.

In this sample, this clonotype turned up many times. V and J are TRBV5-1 and TRBJ2-3; TRBD1 matches 7 bases. CDR3 length: 14 residues. From germline, CDR1 is SGHRS and CDR2 YFSETQ. The trim removed 3 bases at V and 4 bases at J, leaving 5 bases unmatched. CDR3 coding DNA: TGCGCCAGCAGCTCCGGACAGGTGTCAGATACGCAGTATTTT. It translates to CASSSGQVSDTQYF. Supplemented by reference TRBV5-1 and TRBJ2-3, the full variable domain reads KAGVTQTPRYLIKTRGQQVTLSCSPISGHRSVSWYQQTPGQGLQFLFEYFSETQRNKGNFPGRFSGRQFSNSRSEMNVSTLELGDSALYLCASSSGQVSDTQYFGPGTRLTVL.

The V gene is TRBV29-1, the J gene TRBJ2-2; 7 bases line up with TRBD1. J lost 1 base, V lost 7 bases, and 6 bases had no gene match. The CDR3 is made up of 14 amino acids. Germline values: CDR1 SQVTM, CDR2 ANQGSEA. CDR3 residues: CSASGTENTGELFF. CDR3 nucleotides: TGCAGCGCCTCAGGGACAGAGAACACCGGGGAGCTGTTTTTT.

The chain carries TRBV20-1 and TRBJ2-1, with 9 bases fitting TRBD2. The CDR3 is made up of 15 amino acids. Germline CDR1 is DFQATT and CDR2 is SNEGSKA (reference sequence). J was trimmed by 6 bases and V by 5 bases; bases with no gene match: 11. The CDR3 DNA follows: TGCAGTGCTCTGGGGGCAGCGGGAGGCACCAATGAGCAGTTCTTC. Translating it yields CSALGAAGGTNEQFF.

The J gene is TRBJ2-7, the V gene TRBV12-3 or TRBV12-4, with 9 positions matching TRBD1. CDR3 length: 14 residues. V was pared by 2 bases and J by 6 bases, with 5 bases of the junction left unmatched. In DNA, the CDR3 is TGTGCCAGCAGTTTACAGGGACAGGGTGCCGAGCAGTACTTC. It encodes CASSLQGQGAEQYF.

The J gene is TRBJ2-5, the V gene TRBV3-1; D remains ambiguous. CDR1 is LGHDT, CDR2 YNNKEL, per germline (reference sequence). V gave up 3 bases and J gave up 5 bases, with 16 bases separating them. This CDR3 has 15 residues. CDR3 residues: CASSQIHGWRETQYF. CDR3 DNA: TGTGCCAGCAGCCAGATTCACGGTTGGCGGGAGACCCAGTACTTC.

This clonotype has only a few counts. This chain links TRBV6-6 with TRBJ2-5; TRBD1 matches 8 bases. J was trimmed by 5 bases and V by 6 bases; bases with no gene match: 8. The length of the CDR3 is 14 residues. Germline CDR1 and CDR2: MNHNY and SVGAGI (reference sequence). CDR3 nucleotides: TGTGCCAGCAGCCCACAGGGGGTCGGGGAGACCCAGTACTTC. It yields the protein CASSPQGVGETQYF.

The chain is built from TRBV29-1 and TRBJ1-2; D is uncertain. The CDR3 totals 13 residues. Per the germline V gene, CDR1 is SQVTM and CDR2 is ANQGSEA. The germline V and J ends were trimmed by 5 bases and 1 base, with 11 bases remaining between them. CDR3 protein: CSVLRELNYGYTF. The CDR3 bases are TGCAGCGTTCTGAGAGAACTTAACTATGGCTACACCTTC.

In DNA, the CDR3 is TGTGCCAGTAGACCGGGGACAGGGGTTTACGAGCAGTACTTC. It translates to CASRPGTGVYEQYF. The V and J genes are TRBV19 and TRBJ2-7; 10 bases agree with TRBD1. The CDR3 contains 14 residues. V shed 6 bases and J 4 bases; nucleotides not matched to a gene: 6. The germline gives CDR1 LNHDA, CDR2 SQIVND (reference sequence).

J is TRBJ2-3 and V is TRBV7-8, with D possibly matching TRBD2 (6 bases). The CDR3 consists of 15 residues. Germline loops: CDR1 SGHVS, CDR2 FQNEAQ. Trimming left V 3 bases short and J 4 bases short, with 14 bases between. CDR3 sequence (DNA): TGTGCCAGCAGCTTGCCGGGACTTGGCGCAGATACGCAGTATTTT. Protein product: CASSLPGLGADTQYF.

This clonotype has at least ten counts. The chain couples TRBV20-1 to TRBJ2-3; D is unresolved. The V and J ends lost 0 bases and 5 bases respectively, with 18 bases between them. CDR1 DFQATT and CDR2 SNEGSKA come from the germline V gene (reference sequence). This CDR3 region has 16 residues. The CDR3 DNA reads TGCAGTGCTAGAGATGACCGGCGGATCCGCGGAGATACGCAGTATTTT. Amino acid sequence: CSARDDRRIRGDTQYF.

This clonotype was seen ten or more times. The chain combines TRBV7-2 with TRBJ2-1, with 10 bases matching TRBD2. The CDR3 runs 15 residues. The J segment lost 7 bases and the V segment lost 5 bases, leaving 8 bases of the junction unmatched. Germline CDR1 and CDR2: SGHTA and FQGNSA. Here the CDR3 reads CASSPTSGVPNEQFF. The CDR3 DNA reads TGTGCCAGCAGCCCCACTAGCGGGGTCCCTAATGAGCAGTTCTTC.

The rearrangement joins TRBV12-3 or TRBV12-4 to TRBJ1-1; no definite D call. This CDR3 is 11 amino acids long. V gave up 4 bases and J gave up 7 bases, with 7 bases separating them. The CDR3 sequence: CASSSPGEAFF. CDR3 in DNA: TGTGCCAGCAGTTCCCCAGGTGAAGCTTTCTTT.

V and J are TRBV12-3 or TRBV12-4 and TRBJ1-4; maybe TRBD1 (5 bases). CDR3 length: 17 residues. V shed 5 bases and J shed 2 bases, with 18 bases lying between them. The CDR3: CASSPPGGVLTNEKLFF. The CDR3 DNA sequence: TGTGCCAGCAGTCCGCCTGGGGGGGTCCTCACTAATGAAAAACTGTTTTTT.

The rearrangement joins TRBV7-6 to TRBJ2-6; no firm D call. Germline V gene lookup returns CDR1 SGHVS and CDR2 FNYEAQ. V dropped 2 bases and J dropped 2 bases, with 7 bases sitting between them. This CDR3 has 15 residues. The chain's CDR3 is CASSLSPPGANVLTF. CDR3 coding DNA: TGTGCCAGCAGCTTAAGCCCCCCTGGGGCCAACGTCCTGACTTTC.

There are a few counts of this clonotype. This chain uses TRBV20-1 with TRBJ2-7; weak D call: TRBD1 (6 bases). Per the germline V gene, CDR1 is DFQATT and CDR2 is SNEGSKA (reference sequence). The CDR3 is 13 amino acids. With 5 bases removed from V and 4 bases from J, the gap between germline ends came to 15 bases. The CDR3 nucleotides read TGCAGTGCTGATCACAGGGTCGATTACGAGCAGTACTTC. Amino acid sequence: CSADHRVDYEQYF.

The table lists this clonotype with a few counts. The chain employs TRBV7-2 and TRBJ2-1; no clear D. The CDR3 is 13 amino acids. Germline lookup yields CDR1 SGHTA and CDR2 FQGNSA. CDR3 protein: CATSRSELVEQFF. CDR3 in DNA: TGTGCTACCTCCCGGAGCGAGCTGGTTGAGCAGTTCTTC.

This clonotype was detected only a few times. V usage is TRBV6-5 and J usage is TRBJ1-3, with 10 bases matching TRBD1. Germline V CDR1 and CDR2: MNHEY, SVGAGI. The CDR3 has 17 amino acids. V lost 0 bases and J lost 1; bases outside the gene matches: 3. CDR3 region: CASSYSDRGLSGNTIYF. CDR3 nucleotide sequence: TGTGCCAGCAGTTACTCCGACAGGGGGCTTTCTGGAAACACCATATATTTT.

The genes are TRBV11-2 and TRBJ1-6; D gene unclear. Trimming stripped 5 bases from V and 3 bases from J, with 20 bases between. The germline V gene has CDR1 SGHAT and CDR2 FQNNGV. The CDR3 runs 18 residues. The CDR3 DNA sequence: TGTGCCAGCAGCCTATCGCGCAGCGTAGGCTACTATAATTCACCCCTCCACTTT. Translated, it gives CASSLSRSVGYYNSPLHF.

This clonotype was seen many times. The chain uses TRBV4-1 and TRBJ2-3; TRBD2 matches 7 bases. Germline V gene data show CDR1 as MGHRA and CDR2 as YSYEKL. The V and J ends lost 0 bases and 0 bases, in that order; junction bases with no gene match: 9. The CDR3 covers 18 residues. The CDR3 here is CASSQDFERAGSTDTQYF. The CDR3 DNA follows: TGCGCCAGCAGCCAAGATTTCGAACGAGCGGGGAGCACAGATACGCAGTATTTT.

The V and J genes are TRBV24-1 and TRBJ2-2; 8 bases agree with TRBD2. This CDR3 comprises 16 residues. V trimming: 4 bases; J trimming: 3 bases; junction bases outside the gene matches: 6. Germline V gene lookup returns CDR1 KGHDR and CDR2 SFDVKD. For the CDR3, the DNA is TGTGCCACCAGTGACCCGGGGGGGTTTGACACCGGGGAGCTGTTTTTT. Residues: CATSDPGGFDTGELFF.